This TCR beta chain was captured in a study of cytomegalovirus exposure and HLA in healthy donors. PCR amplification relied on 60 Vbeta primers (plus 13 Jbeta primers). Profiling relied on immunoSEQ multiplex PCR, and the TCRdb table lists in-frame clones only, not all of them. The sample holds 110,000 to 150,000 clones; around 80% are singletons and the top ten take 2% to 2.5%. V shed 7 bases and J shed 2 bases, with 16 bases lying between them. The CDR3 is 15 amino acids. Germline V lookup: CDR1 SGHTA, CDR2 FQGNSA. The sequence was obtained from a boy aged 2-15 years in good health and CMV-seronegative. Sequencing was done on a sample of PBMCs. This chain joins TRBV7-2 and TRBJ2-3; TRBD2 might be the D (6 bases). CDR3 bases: TGTGCCAGCACCATAGGCGGGGTGCCCACAGATACGCAGTATTTT. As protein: CASTIGGVPTDTQYF.